This T cell receptor beta chain appears in the sequencing data of a study of blood T cell repertoires in COVID-19. Background on the study: Both acute and convalescent COVID-19 samples were obtained from the United States, Italy and Spain. PBMCs, B-cell-depleted T cells, or T cells were the source of the cDNA or gDNA that made up the material.

Here immunoSEQ multiplex PCR was the method, and the copy in TCRdb shows in-frame clones only, minus some. Of 300,000 to 350,000 clones listed, around nine tenths are singletons. Self-reported history from a screening survey and questionnaire set each donor's cohort. A case of COVID-19 had been met by exposed participants within 2 weeks before study entry. Germline lookup yields CDR1 MGHRA and CDR2 YSYEKL. CDR3 length equals 18 residues. Trimming removed 1 base from V and 2 bases from J; junction bases left unmatched: 11. Material for sequencing was PBMCs or T cells enriched from blood (not recorded which). J is TRBJ1-1 and V is TRBV4-1, with 9 positions matching TRBD1. This TCR was sampled from a woman under 40 who had been exposed to COVID-19. The DNA for the CDR3 is TGCGCCAGCAGCCAAGGCGGACAGGGGTATAGTGGTAACACTGAAGCTTTCTTT. This encodes CASSQGGQGYSGNTEAFF.